This TCR beta chain was recorded in a study of blood T cell repertoires in COVID-19 (TCRdb year 2020). About the investigation overall: Samples covering the acute and convalescent phases of COVID-19 were provided by collaborators in the United States, Italy and Spain. The material from the prospective study consisted of cDNA or gDNA derived from T cells, B-cell-depleted T cells, or PBMCs. The dataset comprised deeply sampled blood TCRbeta repertoires from subjects exposed to, actively infected with, or recovered from COVID-19. The repertoires were made available in a free public database intended to serve as a resource for research on the immune response to SARS-CoV-2. Samples came from the ongoing ImmuneRACE study (first 160 participants) plus 1,254 subjects from 6 global collaborators. Nearly every sample came with metadata listing a de-identified subject ID, COVID-19 status, age in years and sex. HLA class I and class II types, where available, came from metadata supplied by the sample provider rather than from assay-based typing.

Collaborating institutions collected whole blood in K2EDTA tubes following their own protocols. For TCRbeta analysis, collaborators shipped samples as frozen whole blood, isolated PBMCs, or DNA extracted from either of those sample types. Points on this clone: Its target antigen remains unknown. The record has no base qualities; no much larger clone is one base away.

General study outcomes and caveats: How much clinical and demographic metadata was included differed by source and by participant, and the metadata was provided uncurated.

TCRbeta CDR3 regions were amplified from genomic DNA by means of the immunoSEQ Assay, a bias-controlled multiplex PCR. Under the source paper's analysis protocol: Nucleated cell counts per sample were estimated from amplification of reference gene primers within the assay. To quantify the absolute abundance of each unique TCRbeta CDR3 rearrangement, sequence reads were collapsed and filtered. Productive Simpson clonality was computed per sample as the square root of Simpson's diversity index over productive rearrangements. TCRdb re-hosts the immuneACCESS table, in-frame sequences only. Its copies lack some clones; in the studies checked, an unresolved V gene accounts for under half of them, and the cause for the rest is not known. The DNA was the basis for D and trimming; V, J and clone size are from that table. Across this sample there are about 170,000 clones, with 80% to 90% seen only once. The ten largest make up 3.7% of the sample.

Counted from cysteine to phenylalanine, this CDR3 has 18 amino acids. CDR3 DNA only is kept here, 54 bases in frame from base 1. Reading the germline V gene gives CDR1 LGHNA and CDR2 YNFKEQ. V is cut back by 2 bases and J by 3 bases, with 11 bases in the junction unmatched. This clonotype was obtained from a man between 18 and 29 years old with active or convalescent COVID-19. The sequencing input was peripheral blood. The rearrangement combines TRBV4-2 with TRBJ2-2, and 8 bases in between align with TRBD1. CDR3 protein: CASSQHGADRADTGELFF. DNA sequence: TGTGCCAGCAGCCAACACGGAGCGGACAGGGCCGACACCGGGGAGCTGTTTTTT.